This TCR beta chain came from a study of Ad26.COV2.S vaccination and SARS-CoV-2 variants. Noted treatment: over 15 received Ad26.COV2.S at low or high dose, single or two shots; several received placebo; per-sample allocation not given. Following the first vaccine or placebo injection, samples were taken on day 63. Comments on this clone: The target antigen is unknown.

Study-wide results and limits: Vaccine recipients had higher spike-specific TCR breadth than placebo recipients.

Assay used: immunoSEQ multiplex PCR; TCRdb lists only in-frame clones, some missing. The table has under 400,000 clones, around 87% seen once. V lost 0 bases to trimming and J lost 8 bases, with 15 bases between them. Germline V lookup: CDR1 KGHDR, CDR2 SFDVKD. This CDR3 spans 15 amino acids. The V and J genes are TRBV24-1 and TRBJ1-1; D may be TRBD1 (5 bases). The sequencing used peripheral blood, collected in a trial of Ad26.COV2.S vaccine versus placebo. The sequence was obtained from a person between 18 and 60 years old who received the Ad26.COV2.S COVID-19 vaccine or a placebo. Written as DNA, the CDR3 is TGTGCCACCAGTGATTTGCATTTGGAGGGACTCGAAGCTTTCTTT. Translation: CATSDLHLEGLEAFF.